This TCR beta chain was sequenced in a study of identical twins. General study results and limits: Out-of-frame alpha sequences shared by twins showed excess low generation probability.

MiXCR was run by TCRdb on the 5' RACE reads, yielding one entry per CDR3 protein. The sample carries about 920,000 distinct CDR3 sequences, roughly an eighth recorded once. Trimming took 0 bases from V and 7 from J; bases not matched to a gene: 18. The CDR3 spans 19 residues. Germline V gene lookup returns CDR1 LGHDT and CDR2 YNNKEL (reference sequence). With respect to this clonotype: Its antigen is not known.

This sample was also put to use in a study of yellow fever vaccine responses in identical twins. That source adds: Reportedly, twins showed a vaccine T cell response that looked partly convergent and partly personalized.

The J gene is TRBJ2-1, the V gene TRBV3-1; 7 bases align to TRBD2. The sequence derives from a woman between 18 and 29 years old in good health. The sample comprised PBMCs. Here the CDR3 DNA reads TGTGCCAGCAGCCAAGAAAACGCGTTCGGACTAGGAGGTTTTAATGAGCAGTTCTTC. Its protein product is CASSQENAFGLGGFNEQFF.